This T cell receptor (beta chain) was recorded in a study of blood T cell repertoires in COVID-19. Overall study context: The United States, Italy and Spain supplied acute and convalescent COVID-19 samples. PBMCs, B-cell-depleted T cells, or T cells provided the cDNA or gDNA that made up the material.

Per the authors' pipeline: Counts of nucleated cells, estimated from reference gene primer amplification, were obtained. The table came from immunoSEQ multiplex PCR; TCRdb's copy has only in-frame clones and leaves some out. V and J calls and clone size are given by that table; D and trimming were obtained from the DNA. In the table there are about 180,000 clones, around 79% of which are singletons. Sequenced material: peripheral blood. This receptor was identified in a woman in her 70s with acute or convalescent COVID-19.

The CDR3 here is CASSWVGGTGELFF. In DNA form, the CDR3 reads TGTGCCAGCAGTTGGGTGGGGGGCACCGGGGAGCTGTTTTTT. The chain couples TRBV3-1 (or the pseudogene TRBV3-2) to TRBJ2-2, with D perhaps matching TRBD2 (6 bases). The CDR3 extends over 14 amino acids. Germline CDR1 is LGHDT and CDR2 is YNNKEL (reference sequence). Trimming left V 6 bases short and J 4 bases short, with 12 bases between.